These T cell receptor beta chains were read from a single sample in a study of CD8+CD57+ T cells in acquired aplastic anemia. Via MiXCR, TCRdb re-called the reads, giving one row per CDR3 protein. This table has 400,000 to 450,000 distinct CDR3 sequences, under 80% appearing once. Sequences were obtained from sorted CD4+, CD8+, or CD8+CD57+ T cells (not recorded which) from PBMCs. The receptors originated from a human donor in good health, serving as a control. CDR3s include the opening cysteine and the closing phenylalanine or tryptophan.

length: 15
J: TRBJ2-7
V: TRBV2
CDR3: CASSLDTAGPHEEYF

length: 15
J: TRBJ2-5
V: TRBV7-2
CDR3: CASSLAGDQPQHLYF

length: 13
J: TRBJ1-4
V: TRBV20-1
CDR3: CSANRHATYKLFF

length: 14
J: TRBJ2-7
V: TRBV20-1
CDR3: CSARPSLQENEQYF

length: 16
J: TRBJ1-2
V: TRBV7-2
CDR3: CASSPMWGDANYGYTF

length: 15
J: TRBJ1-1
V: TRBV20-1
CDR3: CSARDRGQGDTEAFF

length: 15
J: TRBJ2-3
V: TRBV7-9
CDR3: CASSDYRGAGDTQYF

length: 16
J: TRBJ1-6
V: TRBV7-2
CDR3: CASSSVGRSFTPPLHF

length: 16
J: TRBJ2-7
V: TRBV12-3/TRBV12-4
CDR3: CASSLALAGLSYEQYF

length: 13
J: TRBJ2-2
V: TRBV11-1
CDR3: CASSLSSVGELFF

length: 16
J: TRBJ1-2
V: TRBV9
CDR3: CASSEPRGAQSYGYTF

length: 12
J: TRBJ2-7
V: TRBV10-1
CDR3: CVDSHGGSEQYF

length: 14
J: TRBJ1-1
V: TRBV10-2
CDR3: CASSESGGWGVAFF

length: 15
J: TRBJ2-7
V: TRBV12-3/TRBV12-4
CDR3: CASSQNPGGGGEQYF

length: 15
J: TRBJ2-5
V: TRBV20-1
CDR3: CSASRAGQPQETQYF